The 13 T cell receptor beta chains below come from one sample, sequenced in a study of spatial heterogeneity in lung cancer. Specified time point: blood at routine non-recurrence follow-up after resection. Unsorted whole RNA samples from tumor, nontumor lung or frozen PBMC were sequenced. TCRdb reprocessed the 5' RACE reads with MiXCR, giving one entry per CDR3 protein. Here the sample spans around 110,000 distinct CDR3 sequences, roughly an eighth being singletons. Specimen: PBMCs, collected at follow-up. These receptors were obtained from a male donor with early-stage non-small cell lung cancer.

This clonotype was detected many times. The V gene is TRBV29-1, the J gene TRBJ2-1; 11 nucleotides agree with TRBD1. With 7 bases clipped from V and 7 bases from J, the junction kept 12 bases outside the gene matches. The CDR3 consists of 15 residues. The germline gives CDR1 SQVTM, CDR2 ANQGSEA. The CDR3 DNA reads as TGCAGCGCCAAGGACAGGGGGCTAGTCCAGAATGAGCAGTTCTTC. Translated, it gives CSAKDRGLVQNEQFF.

This clonotype turned up a few times. The rearrangement joins TRBV29-1 to TRBJ2-4, with D tentatively TRBD2 (6 bases). Germline CDR1 is SQVTM and CDR2 is ANQGSEA. V was pared by 4 bases and J by 8 bases, with 12 bases between. The CDR3 has 12 amino acids. The CDR3, as DNA: TGCAGCGTTGTACTAGGAGGGGACATTCAGTACTTC. Encoded protein: CSVVLGGDIQYF.

There are many counts of this clonotype. This chain uses TRBV10-2 with TRBJ2-1, with D unresolved. CDR1 and CDR2 (germline): WSHSY, SAAADI. Trimming pared 5 bases from V and 13 bases from J, leaving 9 bases between. The CDR3 loop spans 10 amino acids. DNA for the CDR3: TGCGCCAGCAGTAACGAGGAACAGTTCTTC. Translated: CASSNEEQFF.

The J gene is TRBJ2-1, the V gene TRBV6-5; 9 positions match TRBD2. The V gene's germline CDR1 is MNHEY and CDR2 SVGAGI. The V segment lost 11 bases and the J segment 4 bases; nucleotides outside the gene matches: 9. The CDR3 contains 14 residues. The DNA for the CDR3 is TGTGCCTCCGCGGGCGGGGGGGTATACAATGAGCAGTTCTTC. It is translated as CASAGGGVYNEQFF.

This rearrangement joins TRBV20-1 to TRBJ2-3; 9 bases are a match to TRBD1. Looked up from germline, CDR1 is DFQATT and CDR2 is SNEGSKA (reference sequence). The CDR3 is 17 residues long. Trimming took 4 bases from V and 9 from J; bases not matched to a gene: 20. CDR3 DNA: TGCAGTGCTAACCCCGAATTTCGACAGGGGGAAAAACGAACGCAGTATTTT. The encoded protein is CSANPEFRQGEKRTQYF.

The V and J genes are TRBV4-2 and TRBJ1-4, with TRBD1 identical over 9 bases. V lost 0 bases, J lost 5 bases, and 10 bases stayed unmatched. Germline lookup yields CDR1 LGHNA and CDR2 YNFKEQ. This CDR3 is built from 18 residues. CDR3 sequence reads: CASSQELYRTGDNEKLFF. The CDR3 region has the DNA TGTGCCAGCAGCCAAGAACTTTATAGGACAGGGGACAATGAAAAACTGTTTTTT.

This clonotype was picked up many times. This chain joins TRBV5-1 and TRBJ1-5, with 8 bases aligning to TRBD1. Germline loops: CDR1 SGHRS, CDR2 YFSETQ. The CDR3 has 15 residues. V trimming: 4 bases; J trimming: 1 base; junction bases outside the gene matches: 4. CDR3 residues: CASSLTGESNQPQHF. The CDR3 DNA is TGCGCCAGCAGCCTGACAGGGGAAAGCAATCAGCCCCAGCATTTT.

This clonotype has at least ten counts. The V gene is TRBV5-6, the J gene TRBJ2-7; TRBD1 agrees at 8 bases. Germline V CDR1 and CDR2: SGHDT, YYEEEE. V gave up 2 bases and J gave up 4 bases; unmatched junction bases: 8. The length of the CDR3 is 15 residues. The CDR3 protein is CASSFLDRGTYEQYF. For the CDR3, the DNA is TGTGCCAGCAGCTTCCTTGACAGGGGAACTTACGAGCAGTACTTC.

Ten or more counts support this clonotype. The chain recombines TRBV4-2 with TRBJ2-3; unclear D gene. V shed 7 bases and J shed 2 bases, with 13 bases lying between them. The germline CDR1 and CDR2 sequences are LGHNA and YNFKEQ. The CDR3 extends over 14 amino acids. The CDR3 DNA reads TGTGCCAGCAAGCATGAGGCGTTCACAGATACGCAGTATTTT. It specifies CASKHEAFTDTQYF.

The V gene is TRBV2, the J gene TRBJ2-3; TRBD1 is a possible D gene (6 bases). The CDR3 loop spans 15 amino acids. Looked up from germline, CDR1 is SNHLY and CDR2 is FYNNEI. Between the trimmed V and J ends, which lost 4 bases and 6 bases, there was a span of 17 bases. The CDR3 loop reads CASSGPTGILDTQYF. The CDR3 region has the DNA TGTGCCAGCAGTGGCCCTACAGGGATCCTCGATACGCAGTATTTT.

This clonotype was counted between two and nine times. The chain combines TRBV20-1 with TRBJ2-6, with D maybe TRBD2 (5 bases). V gave up 3 bases and J gave up 2 bases, with 8 bases separating them. The germline CDR1 and CDR2 sequences are DFQATT and SNEGSKA (reference sequence). The CDR3 sequence is 14 residues long. CDR3 region: CSASAGAGANVLTF. The CDR3 nucleotides are TGCAGTGCTAGTGCCGGGGCTGGGGCCAACGTCCTGACTTTC.

This clonotype was seen at least ten times. The rearrangement uses TRBV29-1 and TRBJ1-2, with 7 bases fitting TRBD1. Germline trimming cut 1 base from V and 2 bases from J; bases unmatched to any gene: 7. The CDR3 loop spans 15 amino acids. CDR1 SQVTM and CDR2 ANQGSEA come from the germline V gene. The CDR3 bases are TGCAGCGTTGAAGGAGGGGGACAGACCAACTATGGCTACACCTTC. Its protein product is CSVEGGGQTNYGYTF.

The V and J genes are TRBV12-3 or TRBV12-4 and TRBJ2-5; 8 bases are shared with TRBD1. The CDR3 sequence is 16 residues long. The V and J ends lost 1 base and 0 bases, in that order; junction bases with no gene match: 4. CDR3 region: CASSLGRTGYQETQYF. CDR3 coding DNA: TGTGCCAGCAGTTTAGGAAGGACAGGGTACCAAGAGACCCAGTACTTC.